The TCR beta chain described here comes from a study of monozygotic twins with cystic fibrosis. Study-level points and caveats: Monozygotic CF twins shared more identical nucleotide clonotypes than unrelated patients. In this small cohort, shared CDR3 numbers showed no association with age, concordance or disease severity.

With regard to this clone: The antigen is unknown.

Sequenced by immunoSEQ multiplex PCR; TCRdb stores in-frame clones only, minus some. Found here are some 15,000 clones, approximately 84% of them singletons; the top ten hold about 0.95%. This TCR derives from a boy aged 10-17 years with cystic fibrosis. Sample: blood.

The chain's CDR3 is CAWSEILNTEAFF. The CDR3 bases are TGTGCCTGGAGTGAGATTTTGAACACTGAAGCTTTCTTT. The J gene is TRBJ1-1, the V gene TRBV30; the D is unclear. Germline V gives CDR1 GTSNPN, CDR2 SVGIG (reference sequence). V lost 1 base and J lost 0, with 6 bases in between. The CDR3 runs 13 residues.